Below, 30 T cell receptor beta chains from the same sample are listed, as sequenced in a study of spatial heterogeneity in lung cancer. In TCRdb, the 5' RACE reads were re-called with MiXCR into one record per CDR3 protein. The sample lists 49,000 or so distinct CDR3 sequences; about 12% were seen once. Indicated time point: blood at routine non-recurrence follow-up after resection. The sample was PBMCs, taken at follow-up. The receptor set was obtained from a male donor with early-stage non-small cell lung cancer.

This clonotype has a count of ten or more. CDR3 loop: CSARASRANQPQHF. As DNA, the CDR3 is TGCAGTGCTAGGGCTTCGAGGGCTAATCAGCCCCAGCATTTT. The chain has TRBV20-1 and TRBJ1-5; the D is unclear. Deletions cut 3 bases from V and 4 bases from J, with 13 bases between. Germline lookup yields CDR1 DFQATT and CDR2 SNEGSKA (reference sequence). The CDR3 sequence is 14 residues long.

The V and J genes are TRBV30 and TRBJ1-1; 11 positions match TRBD1. V gave up 4 bases and J gave up 6 bases; unmatched junction bases: 4. Germline V CDR1 and CDR2: GTSNPN, SVGIG (reference sequence). This CDR3 spans 13 amino acids. CDR3 sequence (DNA): TGTGCCTGGAAGGGACAGGGGGGCGCTGAAGCTTTCTTT. Translating gives CAWKGQGGAEAFF.

At least ten counts were recorded for this clonotype. The chain recombines TRBV12-3 or TRBV12-4 with TRBJ1-2, with D unresolved. This CDR3 is 14 amino acids long. V dropped 3 bases and J dropped 5 bases, with 13 bases sitting between them. The CDR3 region is CASSFDGTRYGYTF. CDR3 bases: TGTGCCAGCAGTTTCGACGGAACTAGATATGGCTACACCTTC.

This clonotype has only a few counts. The chain's CDR3 is CASSSPSGDHTEAFF. The CDR3 region has the DNA TGCGCCAGCAGCTCCCCCTCAGGGGACCACACTGAAGCTTTCTTT. The chain uses TRBV5-1 and TRBJ1-1; perhaps TRBD1 as D (6 bases). CDR3 length equals 15 residues. In germline, CDR1 is SGHRS, CDR2 YFSETQ. V gave up 3 bases and J gave up 3 bases, with 15 bases separating them.

This clonotype was detected many times. The V call is TRBV9, the J call TRBJ2-3; D is perhaps TRBD1 (5 bases). CDR1 is SGDLS, CDR2 YYNGEE, per germline. The V gene lost 4 bases and the J gene lost 4 bases, with 10 bases spanning the gap. The CDR3 spans 13 residues. The CDR3 sequence: CASSPWGADTQYF. For the CDR3, the DNA is TGTGCCAGCAGCCCGTGGGGCGCAGATACGCAGTATTTT.

The chain has TRBV19 and TRBJ2-4; TRBD1 is a possible D gene (5 bases). V was trimmed by 5 bases and J by 5 bases, leaving 13 bases between them. The CDR3 contains 14 residues. Germline lookup yields CDR1 LNHDA and CDR2 SQIVND (reference sequence). The CDR3 bases are TGTGCCAGTAGTGCCCACACCAGGGAAAACATTCAGTACTTC. The encoded protein is CASSAHTRENIQYF.

This clonotype was seen ten or more times. The chain employs TRBV18 and TRBJ2-7; the match to TRBD1 covers 8 bases. The V gene's germline CDR1 is KGHSH and CDR2 LQKENI. V was clipped by 3 bases and J by 2 bases; unmatched bases: 3. CDR3 size: 14 residues. The CDR3 reads CASSPSGGPYEQYF. The CDR3 DNA reads TGTGCCAGCTCACCTTCAGGGGGCCCCTACGAGCAGTACTTC.

This clonotype was recorded at least ten times. The rearrangement joins TRBV7-9 to TRBJ1-2; TRBD1 aligns across 9 bases. V dropped 0 bases and J dropped 2; count of bases not matched to a gene: 1. The germline V gene has CDR1 SEHNR and CDR2 FQNEAQ (reference sequence). This CDR3 comprises 15 residues. CDR3 in DNA: TGTGCCAGCAGCTTAGCGGACAGGGGCAACTATGGCTACACCTTC. This sequence encodes CASSLADRGNYGYTF.

This chain connects TRBV5-6 to TRBJ1-3; the D gene is possibly TRBD1 (5 bases). There are 13 residues in the CDR3. Germline-derived CDR1 and CDR2 are SGHDT and YYEEEE. V was clipped by 4 bases and J by 2 bases, with 7 bases between them. CDR3 sequence reads: CASSRDPGNTIYF. The DNA for the CDR3 is TGTGCCAGCAGCCGGGACCCTGGAAACACCATATATTTT.

The chain recombines TRBV29-1 with TRBJ2-2; the match to TRBD2 covers 12 bases. After removal of 2 bases from V and 9 bases from J, the junction contained 4 bases not matched to a gene. The CDR3 covers 14 residues. Germline V gives CDR1 SQVTM, CDR2 ANQGSEA. The CDR3 nucleotides are TGCAGCGTTGAACCGACTAGCGGGAGTAGGGAGCTGTTTTTT. It yields the protein CSVEPTSGSRELFF.

The chain employs TRBV6-6 and TRBJ2-3; 7 nucleotides agree with TRBD1. Germline V gives CDR1 MNHNY, CDR2 SVGAGI (reference sequence). This CDR3 comprises 14 residues. Trimming at V came to 7 bases and at J to 2 bases, leaving 6 bases not matched to a gene. CDR3 in amino acids: CASNSGQDTDTQYF. CDR3 in DNA: TGTGCCAGCAACTCAGGACAGGACACAGATACGCAGTATTTT.

This chain links TRBV6-1 with TRBJ1-3; 7 nucleotides line up with TRBD1. V dropped 6 bases and J dropped 4; count of bases not matched to a gene: 12. The germline V gene encodes CDR1 MNHNS and CDR2 SASEGT. The CDR3 spans 16 residues. CDR3 nucleotide sequence: TGTGCCAGCAGCGCTGTGACCGGGACAGAAGGAAACACCATATATTTT. It is translated as CASSAVTGTEGNTIYF.

The rearrangement joins TRBV7-2 to TRBJ2-7; tentatively, D is TRBD1 (5 bases). Trimming took off 2 bases at V and 2 bases at J, with 13 bases between the two ends. CDR1 and CDR2 from the germline V gene are SGHTA and FQGNSA. This CDR3 is built from 15 residues. CDR3 sequence: CASSLLGQQPYEQYF. Written as DNA, the CDR3 is TGTGCCAGCAGCTTATTAGGACAACAACCCTACGAGCAGTACTTC.

The V and J genes are TRBV18 and TRBJ2-5; no firm D call. Trimming removed 0 bases at V and 2 bases at J, with 7 bases between. There are 14 residues in the CDR3. Germline V gives CDR1 KGHSH, CDR2 LQKENI. The CDR3 DNA reads as TGTGCCAGCTCACCACCGTCGGTGCAAGAGACCCAGTACTTC. Translating it yields CASSPPSVQETQYF.

In this sample, this clonotype turned up many times. This sequence joins TRBV29-1 and TRBJ1-4; D possibly corresponds to TRBD1 (6 bases). CDR1 and CDR2 (germline): SQVTM, ANQGSEA. V was shortened by 6 bases and J by 7 bases, with 15 bases between the two germline ends. The CDR3 has 13 amino acids. The CDR3 DNA reads TGCAGCGTCTCCGGGACAAGGGCTGAAAAACTGTTTTTT. Translated: CSVSGTRAEKLFF.

This clonotype was picked up many times. This chain connects TRBV6-5 to TRBJ2-2; D is perhaps TRBD1 (6 bases). The V gene's germline CDR1 is MNHEY and CDR2 SVGAGI. The CDR3 contains 15 residues. The ends were cut back, 5 bases at V and 0 bases at J, with 10 bases in the middle. DNA for the CDR3: TGTGCCAGCAGTATGGGGACACCGAACACCGGGGAGCTGTTTTTT. This sequence encodes CASSMGTPNTGELFF.

The chain carries TRBV10-3 and TRBJ2-4; D gene ambiguous. The germline V gene encodes CDR1 ENHRY and CDR2 SYGVKD. Between the trimmed V and J ends, which lost 0 bases and 6 bases, there was a span of 9 bases. The CDR3 totals 14 residues. CDR3 loop: CAISESKGSNIQYF. The CDR3 region has the DNA TGTGCCATCAGTGAGTCGAAGGGTTCAAACATTCAGTACTTC.

In its sample, this clonotype was seen many times. The chain joins TRBV7-2 to TRBJ2-5; 7 nucleotides match TRBD2. The CDR3 length is 17 residues. Germline loops: CDR1 SGHTA, CDR2 FQGNSA. Trimming at V came to 5 bases and at J to 5 bases, leaving 17 bases not matched to a gene. The CDR3 spells CASSPGEAPAGAETQYF. CDR3 nucleotides: TGTGCCAGCAGCCCCGGGGAGGCGCCTGCGGGAGCGGAGACCCAGTACTTC.

This clonotype was detected ten times or more. The CDR3 sequence is CSASSGVNTEAFF. The CDR3 DNA sequence: TGCAGTGCTAGCTCTGGGGTAAACACTGAAGCTTTCTTT. The chain employs TRBV20-1 and TRBJ1-1; D not certain. Germline V gene lookup returns CDR1 DFQATT and CDR2 SNEGSKA (reference sequence). The CDR3 loop spans 13 amino acids. V lost 3 bases and J lost 2, with 10 bases in between.

This clonotype was counted ten times or more. This chain links TRBV7-9 with TRBJ2-7; 12 nucleotides line up with TRBD1. The CDR3 contains 15 residues. Germline CDR1 SEHNR, CDR2 FQNEAQ (reference sequence). V was clipped by 3 bases and J by 7 bases; unmatched bases: 7. This chain's CDR3 is CASSFPGQGAWEQYF. The CDR3 DNA reads as TGTGCCAGCAGCTTCCCGGGACAGGGGGCTTGGGAGCAGTACTTC.

This clonotype has just a few counts. V gene TRBV28 combines with J gene TRBJ1-1, with unresolved D. The CDR3 extends over 12 amino acids. V was cut by 8 bases and J by 5 bases, with 12 bases left in between. Germline-derived CDR1 and CDR2 are MDHEN and SYDVKM. CDR3 DNA sequence: TGTGCCAGCGGCGTCGAGGTGACTGAAGCTTTCTTT. The encoded protein is CASGVEVTEAFF.

In regard to this clonotype: This may arise from a read error, as a much more abundant clone is one base away. The CDR3 DNA follows: TGTGCCAGCAGTTTCCGTGTGTGCGGGGCCAACGTCCTGACTTTC. Amino acids: CASSFRVCGANVLTF. The J gene is TRBJ2-6, the V gene TRBV12-3 or TRBV12-4; D gene uncertain. This CDR3 spans 15 amino acids. Trimming left V 3 bases short and J 4 bases short, with 10 bases between.

This rearrangement joins TRBV11-2 to TRBJ2-7; D is possibly TRBD2 (7 bases). V lost 5 bases, J lost 1 base, and 18 bases lay in between. This CDR3 has 16 residues. From germline, CDR1 is SGHAT and CDR2 FQNNGV. The chain's CDR3 is CASSAGAGRGSYEQYF. The CDR3 coding sequence is TGTGCCAGCAGCGCCGGAGCGGGAAGGGGGTCCTACGAGCAGTACTTC.

V and J are TRBV7-2 and TRBJ1-2; D is undetermined. V lost 2 bases, J lost 5 bases, and 9 bases lay in between. This CDR3 has 13 amino acids. Per the germline V gene, CDR1 is SGHTA and CDR2 is FQGNSA. CDR3 sequence: CASSLTGLYGYTF. Written as DNA, the CDR3 is TGTGCCAGCAGCTTAACGGGTCTGTATGGCTACACCTTC.

A few counts support this clonotype. CDR3 protein: CASRGGETQYF. The CDR3 DNA reads TGTGCCAGCAGGGGAGGGGAGACCCAGTACTTC. The chain carries TRBV27 and TRBJ2-5; 7 positions match TRBD2. This CDR3 spans 11 amino acids. Germline CDR1 MNHEY, CDR2 SMNVEV (reference sequence). The ends lost 6 bases at V and 5 bases at J; junction bases unmatched: 0.

In this sample, this clonotype turned up many times. The chain couples TRBV27 to TRBJ2-7; D is ambiguous. V was trimmed by 6 bases and J by 2 bases, leaving 11 bases between them. Germline V lookup: CDR1 MNHEY, CDR2 SMNVEV (reference sequence). CDR3 length equals 13 residues. CDR3 in amino acids: CASRRSAAYEQYF. CDR3 bases: TGTGCCAGCAGAAGGTCGGCAGCCTACGAGCAGTACTTC.

This clonotype has a count of ten or more. The V call is TRBV6-1, the J call TRBJ2-7, with a tentative D call TRBD1 (5 bases). Trimming shortened V by 6 bases and J by 1 base, and 10 bases separated the two germline ends. The germline V gene encodes CDR1 MNHNS and CDR2 SASEGT. This CDR3 is built from 13 residues. The CDR3 protein is CASSQRQSYEQYF. The CDR3 nucleotides read TGTGCCAGCAGCCAAAGACAGTCCTACGAGCAGTACTTC.

This clonotype came up many times. This chain uses TRBV5-6 with TRBJ2-3; D remains ambiguous. Per germline, CDR1 SGHDT and CDR2 YYEEEE. V was cut by 2 bases and J by 0 bases, with 10 bases left in between. This CDR3 has 15 amino acids. The CDR3 is CASSFFGASTDTQYF. CDR3 nucleotides: TGTGCCAGCAGCTTCTTCGGCGCCAGCACAGATACGCAGTATTTT.

J is TRBJ2-1 and V is TRBV5-6; possibly TRBD2 for D (6 bases). V lost 2 bases, J lost 2 bases, and 8 bases lay in between. The V gene's germline CDR1 is SGHDT and CDR2 YYEEEE. This CDR3 is built from 14 residues. CDR3 sequence reads: CASSFGGTYNEQFF. CDR3 DNA: TGTGCCAGCAGCTTCGGGGGAACCTACAATGAGCAGTTCTTC.

This clonotype has ten or more counts. The rearrangement uses TRBV10-2 and TRBJ2-3; D remains ambiguous. V lost 0 bases, J lost 5 bases, and 6 bases lay in between. The CDR3 has 13 residues. Germline values: CDR1 WSHSY, CDR2 SAAADI. As DNA, the CDR3 is TGCGCCAGCAGTGAGTCAAGAAGAGATACGCAGTATTTT. It translates to CASSESRRDTQYF.